The entry that follows covers one T cell receptor beta chain sequence. There are 15 residues in the CDR3. CDR1 and CDR2 from the germline V gene are MNHEY and SVGAGI. Trimming took 0 bases from V and 0 from J, leaving 8 bases between them. The source of the sample is a study of blood T cell repertoires in COVID-19. The wider study: PBMCs, B-cell-depleted T cells, or T cells were the source of the cDNA or gDNA that made up the material.

Sequencing used immunoSEQ multiplex PCR; TCRdb keeps in-frame clones, though not all of them. The sample holds roughly 370,000 clones, 80% to 90% seen once. This rearrangement joins TRBV6-5 to TRBJ1-1, with D hard to call. Sequenced: PBMCs or T cells enriched from blood (not recorded which). The sequence came from a woman aged 50 to 60 who had recovered from COVID-19. The CDR3 sequence: CASSYSTHMNTEAFF. In DNA form, the CDR3 reads TGTGCCAGCAGTTACTCGACACATATGAACACTGAAGCTTTCTTT.